These T cell receptor beta chains were read from a single sample in a study of CD8 T cells in ankylosing spondylitis. From the 5' RACE reads, TCRdb called clonotypes with MiXCR, one entry per CDR3 protein. The sample records some 200,000 distinct CDR3 sequences, about 7.3% being singletons. Sample: blood, either unsorted or a sorted T cell fraction (not recorded which). The receptors come from a male donor with ankylosing spondylitis. Each CDR3 is given with its conserved first and last residue. D genes are given only for firm matches. Size is stated for part of the rows, as once, few or many counts, or as a class when the clone is expanded.

v_gene	j_gene	d_gene	abundance	CDR3nt	CDR3aa
TRBV9	TRBJ2-2	NA	few	TGTGCCAGCAGCGAGTCCCGAGAGCTGTTTTTT	CASSESRELFF
TRBV11-2	TRBJ2-4	TRBD2	many	TGTGCCAGCAGCACCACGACTAGCGGGGGGAGACAACGGATTCAGTACTTC	CASSTTTSGGRQRIQYF
TRBV12-3/TRBV12-4	TRBJ1-2	NA	NA	TGTGCCAGCAGTTTACAGGGTACAAACGGGTATGGCTACACCTTC	CASSLQGTNGYGYTF
TRBV11-2	TRBJ1-1	NA	few	TGTGCCAGCAGCTTCAACTGGGGAGGAGTCACTGAAGCTTTCTTT	CASSFNWGGVTEAFF
TRBV9	TRBJ1-3	NA	many	TGTGCCAGCAGCGTAGTCGTTGGAAACACCATATATTTT	CASSVVVGNTIYF
TRBV7-9	TRBJ2-7	TRBD2	many	TGTGCCAGCAGCCAAACTAGCGTCGTCTACGAGCAGTACTTC	CASSQTSVVYEQYF
TRBV7-6	TRBJ1-1	NA	few	TGTGCCAGCAGCCCAGATCTGAACACTGAAGCTTTCTTT	CASSPDLNTEAFF
TRBV6-1	TRBJ2-1	TRBD1	many	TGTGCCAGCTTACCGGGACAGTGGGGCTACAATGAGCAGTTCTTC	CASLPGQWGYNEQFF
TRBV27	TRBJ2-7	NA	many	TGTGCCAGCAGCCCGGACGGGGACTTAAAGCAGTACTTC	CASSPDGDLKQYF
TRBV7-8	TRBJ2-1	NA	few	TGTGCCAGCAGCTTAACGTTTAGCGATGAGCAGTTCTTC	CASSLTFSDEQFF
TRBV11-2	TRBJ2-5	TRBD1	many	TGTGCCAGCAGCCCCCAGGGGGCTCTCGAGACCCAGTACTTC	CASSPQGALETQYF
TRBV20-1	TRBJ2-3	NA	many	TGCAGTGCTGAGCCCGTAGATCTGGCAGATACGCAGTATTTT	CSAEPVDLADTQYF
TRBV4-1	TRBJ2-7	NA	many	TGCGCCAGCAGCCAAGATATAAGGTACGAGCAGTACTTC	CASSQDIRYEQYF
TRBV6-2/TRBV6-3	TRBJ1-1	NA	many	TGTGCCAGCAACTCCCCAGAGGAGAACACTGAAGCTTTCTTT	CASNSPEENTEAFF
TRBV20-1	TRBJ2-1	NA	NA	TGCAGTGCTAGAGATTCGAGGGCGGGACCTCTCCGAAGTAATGAGCAGTTCTTC	CSARDSRAGPLRSNEQFF
TRBV19	TRBJ2-1	NA	few	TGTGCCAGTAGTATTTGGCAGGAGATTAGCAATGAGCAGTTCTTC	CASSIWQEISNEQFF
TRBV24-1	TRBJ1-1	TRBD1	many	TGTGCCACCAGTGATAATCCCGGGACAGCCGACACTGAAGCTTTCTTT	CATSDNPGTADTEAFF
TRBV2	TRBJ1-1	NA	many	TGTGCCAGCAGTGAAAGGGCCAGCCGCATGAACACTGAAGCTTTCTTT	CASSERASRMNTEAFF
TRBV12-3/TRBV12-4	TRBJ2-6	NA	many	TGTGCCAGCAGGTTGGGACCCGCCTTAAACCCTGGGGCCAACGTCCTGACTTTC	CASRLGPALNPGANVLTF
TRBV4-3	TRBJ2-7	TRBD1	many	TGCGCCAGCAGCCCCGGACAGGGTGGCGAGCAGTACTTC	CASSPGQGGEQYF
TRBV4-1	TRBJ2-1	TRBD1	few	TGCGCCAGCAGCCAAGATTTAGGGACAGGAGTTTACAATGAGCAGTTCTTC	CASSQDLGTGVYNEQFF
TRBV7-8	TRBJ2-7	TRBD1	many	TGTGCCAGCAGCTTAAACAGGGGGGACGAGCAGTACTTC	CASSLNRGDEQYF
TRBV9	TRBJ2-7	NA	many	TGTGCCAGCAGCCCCAGGATACAGCGAGCCTACGAGCAGTACTTC	CASSPRIQRAYEQYF
TRBV10-3	TRBJ2-7	NA	NA	TGTGCCATCAGCGGAGACACTTATCATAGCTCCTACGAGCAGTACTTC	CAISGDTYHSSYEQYF
TRBV6-5	TRBJ2-1	NA	many	TGTGCCAGCAGTTACTCTACGGGGGAGAAGTACAATGAGCAGTTCTTC	CASSYSTGEKYNEQFF
TRBV4-1	TRBJ1-2	NA	few	TGCGCCAGCAGCCAAATCGGAGGATATGGCTACACCTTC	CASSQIGGYGYTF
TRBV25-1	TRBJ1-1	TRBD1	few	TGTGCCAGCAGGATGGGACAGGGAAAAAATCGAGAGGCTGAAGCTTTCTTT	CASRMGQGKNREAEAFF
TRBV7-2	TRBJ1-1	TRBD1	many	TGTGCCAGCAGGCCCAGGGGGGTGAACACTGAAGCTTTCTTT	CASRPRGVNTEAFF
TRBV11-2	TRBJ2-1	NA	many	TGTGCCAGCAGCCCCCTTTGGAGCTCCTACAATGAGCAGTTCTTC	CASSPLWSSYNEQFF
TRBV28	TRBJ2-3	NA	many	TGTGCCAGCAGTTTATGGGACATGGATACGCAGTATTTT	CASSLWDMDTQYF
TRBV27	TRBJ2-1	NA	many	TGTGCCAGCAGTTTGGGAGGGACCACCAGGGGAAATGAGCAGTTCTTC	CASSLGGTTRGNEQFF
TRBV7-2	TRBJ2-7	NA	NA	TGTGCCAGCAGCTTACTCCAACAGCAGACCTACGAGCAGTACTTC	CASSLLQQQTYEQYF
TRBV27	TRBJ2-5	NA	many	TGTGCCAGCAGTATGGGTTTAGCAGGGACAACGGAGACCCAGTACTTC	CASSMGLAGTTETQYF
TRBV23-1	TRBJ2-7	NA	NA	TGCGCCAGCAGTCGACTGGTAACGGTACCAGCCTACGAGCAGTACTTC	CASSRLVTVPAYEQYF
TRBV13	TRBJ2-3	NA	many	TGTGCCAGCAGAATACACCCAGATACGCAGTATTTT	CASRIHPDTQYF
TRBV4-3	TRBJ2-7	TRBD1	many	TGCGCCAGCAGCTACCGGGACAGGGTTTACGAGCAGTACTTC	CASSYRDRVYEQYF
TRBV29-1	TRBJ2-2	NA	NA	TGCAGCGGGTGGGGAGTCCCCGGGGAGCTGTTTTTT	CSGWGVPGELFF
TRBV6-1	TRBJ1-5	NA	many	TGTGCCAGCCGCGGCGTGTATAGCAATCAGCCCCAGCATTTT	CASRGVYSNQPQHF
TRBV28	TRBJ2-7	NA	many	TGTGCCAGCAGTTCCGACTGGGCCTCCGAGCAGTACTTC	CASSSDWASEQYF
TRBV6-6	TRBJ2-7	NA	few	TGTGCCAGCAGTTACGTGATGTCCTACGAGCAGTACTTC	CASSYVMSYEQYF
TRBV7-4	TRBJ2-6	TRBD1	NA	TGTGCCAGCAGCCCCAAACCGGGACAGCTATACTCTGGGGCCAACGTCCTGACTTTC	CASSPKPGQLYSGANVLTF
TRBV5-1	TRBJ2-7	NA	many	TGCGCCAGCAGCATTGAGGCCTTAAGCTCCTACGAGCAGTACTTC	CASSIEALSSYEQYF